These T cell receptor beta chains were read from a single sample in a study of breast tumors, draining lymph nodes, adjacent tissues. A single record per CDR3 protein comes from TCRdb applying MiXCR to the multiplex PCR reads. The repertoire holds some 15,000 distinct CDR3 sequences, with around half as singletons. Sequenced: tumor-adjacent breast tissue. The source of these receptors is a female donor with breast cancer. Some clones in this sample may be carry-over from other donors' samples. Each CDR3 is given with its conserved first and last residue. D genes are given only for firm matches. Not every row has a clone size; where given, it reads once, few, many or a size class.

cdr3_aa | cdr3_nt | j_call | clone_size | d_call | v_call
CASSQDEGLAIFNEQFF | TGTGCCAGCAGCCAAGATGAGGGACTAGCCATTTTCAATGAGCAGTTCTTC | TRBJ2-1 | many | TRBD2 | TRBV4-2
CASSQGLAEANEQFF | TGTGCCAGCAGCCAAGGACTAGCGGAGGCCAATGAGCAGTTCTTC | TRBJ2-1 | medium-sized | TRBD2 | TRBV3-1
CASSNPSGDIQETQYF | TGTGCCAGCAGTAACCCCAGCGGAGATATCCAAGAGACCCAGTACTTC | TRBJ2-5 | - | - | TRBV27
CATSDFGNEQFF | TGTGCCACCAGTGATTTCGGCAATGAGCAGTTCTTC | TRBJ2-1 | medium-sized | - | TRBV24-1
CASSLDTGLVSPLHF | TGTGCCAGCAGCTTGGATACAGGGTTGGTTTCACCCCTCCACTTT | TRBJ1-6 | - | - | TRBV5-4
CASSIGGNTIYF | TGTGCCAGTAGTATAGGTGGAAACACCATATATTTT | TRBJ1-3 | - | - | TRBV19
CAISRGTGGYNEQFF | TGTGCCATCAGTAGGGGGACAGGGGGCTACAATGAGCAGTTCTTC | TRBJ2-1 | - | TRBD1 | TRBV10-3
CSASPSTFNTEAFF | TGCAGTGCTAGTCCTTCAACCTTCAACACTGAAGCTTTCTTT | TRBJ1-1 | once | - | TRBV20-1
CSASKKPRQPQHF | TGCAGTGCTAGTAAGAAGCCCAGGCAGCCCCAGCATTTT | TRBJ1-5 | - | - | TRBV20-1
CASSQVLAGEGTDTQYF | TGCGCCAGCAGCCAAGTTCTAGCGGGAGAAGGCACAGATACGCAGTATTTT | TRBJ2-3 | many | TRBD2 | TRBV4-1
CASSSKRGIGGANEQFF | TGTGCCAGCAGCTCAAAGCGCGGGATAGGAGGGGCGAATGAGCAGTTCTTC | TRBJ2-1 | many | - | TRBV7-8
CAISDAGGSYTQYF | TGTGCCATCAGTGATGCCGGAGGCTCCTATACGCAGTATTTT | TRBJ2-3 | - | - | TRBV10-3
CASSIAWGDTQYF | TGTGCCAGTAGTATAGCCTGGGGGGATACGCAGTATTTT | TRBJ2-3 | few | - | TRBV19
CSARDGLAGVVETQYF | TGCAGTGCTAGAGACGGACTAGCGGGAGTCGTAGAGACCCAGTACTTC | TRBJ2-5 | medium-sized | TRBD2 | TRBV20-1
CAIRSDKVGNTIYF | TGTGCCATCAGGTCGGACAAAGTCGGAAACACCATATATTTT | TRBJ1-3 | - | - | TRBV10-3
CASSLQNTGELFF | TGCGCCAGCAGCTTACAGAACACCGGGGAGCTGTTTTTT | TRBJ2-2 | many | - | TRBV5-1
CASTEAGQQETQYF | TGTGCCAGCACCGAGGCGGGACAGCAAGAGACCCAGTACTTC | TRBJ2-5 | - | - | TRBV5-4
CASSFGQGFHEQYF | TGTGCCAGCAGCTTCGGACAGGGGTTCCACGAGCAGTACTTC | TRBJ2-7 | medium-sized | TRBD1 | TRBV5-8
CASSWKRVTGANVLTF | TGTGCCAGCAGCTGGAAGCGGGTTACTGGGGCCAACGTCCTGACTTTC | TRBJ2-6 | - | - | TRBV5-4
CASRPFDSRSYEQYF | TGTGCCAGCAGGCCCTTCGACAGCCGCTCCTACGAGCAGTACTTC | TRBJ2-7 | many | - | TRBV6-2/TRBV6-3
CSARPSGMRSNEQYF | TGCAGTGCTAGACCTAGCGGGATGCGGTCAAACGAGCAGTACTTC | TRBJ2-7 | medium-sized | TRBD2 | TRBV20-1
CASSLRELVYHEQYF | TGTGCCAGCAGTCTCCGGGAGCTAGTCTACCACGAGCAGTACTTC | TRBJ2-7 | many | - | TRBV6-2/TRBV6-3
CASSQPTDRQANTEAFF | TGTGCCAGCAGCCAGCCCACGGACCGACAGGCGAACACTGAAGCTTTCTTT | TRBJ1-1 | few | - | TRBV3-2
CASTLMADTQYF | TGTGCCAGCACACTTATGGCAGATACGCAGTATTTT | TRBJ2-3 | - | - | TRBV6-1
CATSRDGAGSTDTQYF | TGTGCCACCAGCAGAGATGGGGCGGGGAGCACAGATACGCAGTATTTT | TRBJ2-3 | - | - | TRBV15
CAWSEPGGFGETQYF | TGTGCCTGGAGTGAACCCGGGGGGTTTGGGGAGACCCAGTACTTC | TRBJ2-5 | many | TRBD2 | TRBV30
CSAMSGTLNYGCTF | TGCAGTGCTATGTCCGGGACTTTGAACTATGGCTGCACCTTC | TRBJ1-2 | - | - | TRBV20-1
CASSQAGQGSEKLFF | TGTGCCAGCAGCCAAGCGGGACAGGGTTCTGAAAAACTGTTTTTT | TRBJ1-4 | - | TRBD1 | TRBV6-1
CASSGLGQGTYGYTF | TGCGCCAGCAGTGGACTAGGACAGGGGACCTATGGCTACACCTTC | TRBJ1-2 | once | TRBD1 | TRBV10-2
CASRNYNEQFF | TGTGCCAGCAGGAATTACAATGAGCAGTTCTTC | TRBJ2-1 | - | - | TRBV6-6
CSADRGGGLTEAFF | TGCAGTGCGGACAGAGGGGGGGGGTTGACTGAAGCTTTCTTT | TRBJ1-1 | many | - | TRBV20-1
CASSQAPVAGANVLTF | TGCGCCAGCAGCCAGGCCCCGGTAGCTGGGGCCAACGTCCTGACTTTC | TRBJ2-6 | - | - | TRBV4-1
CASSLYSYEQYF | TGTGCCAGCAGTCTCTATTCCTACGAGCAGTACTTC | TRBJ2-7 | - | - | TRBV6-6
CASRREASYNEQFF | TGTGCCAGCAGACGGGAGGCATCCTACAATGAGCAGTTCTTC | TRBJ2-1 | - | TRBD2 | TRBV12-3/TRBV12-4
CSVGLRADSYEQYF | TGCAGCGTTGGTCTGAGGGCGGACTCCTACGAGCAGTACTTC | TRBJ2-7 | medium-sized | - | TRBV29-1
CASSGGTSGRLHEQYF | TGTGCCAGCAGCGGTGGGACTAGCGGGAGGCTGCACGAGCAGTACTTC | TRBJ2-7 | - | TRBD2 | TRBV9
CSVGRQLQETQYF | TGCAGCGTGGGGAGACAGCTCCAAGAGACCCAGTACTTC | TRBJ2-5 | - | - | TRBV29-1
CASSQSTTGNQPQHF | TGCGCCAGCAGCCAAAGCACAACCGGAAATCAGCCCCAGCATTTT | TRBJ1-5 | - | - | TRBV4-1
CASSLGQYNEQFF | TGTGCCAGCAGCTTAGGACAGTACAATGAGCAGTTCTTC | TRBJ2-1 | many | - | TRBV11-2
CSAKTGGLISNYGYTF | TGCAGTGCAAAGACAGGGGGCCTTATCTCTAACTATGGCTACACCTTC | TRBJ1-2 | medium-sized | TRBD1 | TRBV20-1
CSVLDLGTGNTIYF | TGCAGTGTCCTGGATCTTGGGACTGGAAACACCATATATTTT | TRBJ1-3 | - | - | TRBV20-1
CSARNSGGNEKLFF | TGCAGTGCTAGAAACTCGGGCGGTAATGAAAAACTGTTTTTT | TRBJ1-4 | - | - | TRBV20-1
CASSSIVGEQYF | TGTGCCAGCAGTTCTATAGTGGGCGAGCAGTACTTC | TRBJ2-7 | few | - | TRBV12-3/TRBV12-4
CASSSLYEQFF | TGTGCCAGCAGCTCACTCTATGAGCAGTTCTTC | TRBJ2-1 | medium-sized | - | TRBV7-2
CASSREGAQEQYF | TGTGCCAGCAGCCGGGAAGGGGCTCAGGAGCAGTACTTC | TRBJ2-7 | once | - | TRBV25-1
CASTRGGNTEAFF | TGTGCCAGCACTAGAGGGGGGAACACTGAAGCTTTCTTT | TRBJ1-1 | many | - | TRBV6-5
CASSLGSVGEDYEQYF | TGTGCCAGCAGCTTAGGGTCAGTTGGGGAGGACTACGAGCAGTACTTC | TRBJ2-7 | - | - | TRBV7-2
CASSLYGTSGLTDTQYF | TGTGCCAGCAGCCTCTATGGGACTAGCGGTTTAACAGATACGCAGTATTTT | TRBJ2-3 | - | TRBD2 | TRBV7-3
CSARDPAGGLTYEQYF | TGCAGTGCTAGAGACCCAGCGGGAGGACTTACCTACGAGCAGTACTTC | TRBJ2-7 | medium-sized | TRBD2 | TRBV20-1
CASSRREGVNIEAFF | TGTGCCAGTAGTCGTCGTGAAGGGGTGAACATTGAAGCTTTCTTT | TRBJ1-1 | - | - | TRBV19